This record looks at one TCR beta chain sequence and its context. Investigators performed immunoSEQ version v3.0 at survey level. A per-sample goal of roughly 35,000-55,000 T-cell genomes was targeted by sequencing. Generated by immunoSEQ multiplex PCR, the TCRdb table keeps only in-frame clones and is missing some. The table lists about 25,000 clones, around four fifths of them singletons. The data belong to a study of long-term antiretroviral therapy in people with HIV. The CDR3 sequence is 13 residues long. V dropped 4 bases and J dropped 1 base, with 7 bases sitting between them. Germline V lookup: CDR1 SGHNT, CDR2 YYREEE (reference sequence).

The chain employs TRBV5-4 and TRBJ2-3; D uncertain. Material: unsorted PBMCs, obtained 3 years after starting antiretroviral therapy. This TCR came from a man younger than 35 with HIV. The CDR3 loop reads CASSPVGTDTQYF. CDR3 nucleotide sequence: TGTGCCAGCAGCCCGGTTGGCACAGATACGCAGTATTTT.